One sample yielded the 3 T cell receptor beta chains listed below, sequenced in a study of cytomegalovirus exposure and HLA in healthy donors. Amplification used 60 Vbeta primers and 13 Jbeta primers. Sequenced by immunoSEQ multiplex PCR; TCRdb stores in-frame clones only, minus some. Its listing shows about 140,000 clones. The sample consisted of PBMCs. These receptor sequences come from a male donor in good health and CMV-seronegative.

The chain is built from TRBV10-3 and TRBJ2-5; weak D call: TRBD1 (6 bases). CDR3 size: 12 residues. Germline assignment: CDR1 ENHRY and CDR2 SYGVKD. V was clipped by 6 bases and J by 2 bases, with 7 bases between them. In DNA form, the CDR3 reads TGTGCCATCAGCCAGGGGCAAGAGACCCAGTACTTC. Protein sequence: CAISQGQETQYF.

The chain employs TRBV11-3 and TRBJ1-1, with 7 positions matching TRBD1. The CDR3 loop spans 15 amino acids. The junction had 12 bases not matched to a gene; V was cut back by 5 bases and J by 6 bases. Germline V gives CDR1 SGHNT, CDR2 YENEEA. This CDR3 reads CASSPGGGAVAEAFF. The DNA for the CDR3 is TGTGCCAGCAGCCCCGGAGGGGGCGCGGTGGCTGAAGCTTTCTTT.

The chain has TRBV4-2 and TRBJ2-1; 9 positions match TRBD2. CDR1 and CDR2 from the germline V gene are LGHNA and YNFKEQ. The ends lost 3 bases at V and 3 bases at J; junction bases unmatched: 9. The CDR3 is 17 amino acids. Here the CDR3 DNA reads TGTGCCAGCAGCCAGAAAAGCGGGAGGATCGGCTACAATGAGCAGTTCTTC. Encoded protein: CASSQKSGRIGYNEQFF.